A selection of T cell receptor beta chains follows, all from one sample in a study of PD-1 blockade in classical Hodgkin lymphoma. TCRdb's table, derived via immunoSEQ multiplex PCR, lists solely in-frame clones and lacks some. This table has roughly 24,000 clones, roughly 86% appearing once. This specimen consisted of peripheral blood mononuclear cells (PBMCs), obtained before the fourth cycle of nivolumab. Receptor source: a human donor with classical Hodgkin lymphoma. Each CDR3 is given with its conserved first and last residue. The D gene is left open where the match is weak. Only part of the rows carry a size: once, few, many, or a class if the clone is expanded.

abundance | d_gene | j_gene | v_gene | CDR3aa | CDR3nt
once | - | TRBJ1-2 | TRBV18 | CASSPSAGSYGYTF | TGTGCCAGCTCACCTTCGGCAGGAAGCTATGGCTACACCTTC
once | TRBD1 | TRBJ2-1 | TRBV5-4 | CASSARDRGNEQFF | TGTGCCAGCAGCGCCCGGGACAGGGGGAATGAGCAGTTCTTC
- | TRBD2 | TRBJ2-2 | TRBV19 | CASSTGTRGAGELFF | TGTGCCAGTAGTACCGGGACTAGAGGTGCCGGGGAGCTGTTTTTT
- | TRBD2 | TRBJ2-2 | TRBV7-9 | CASSNRTSGRAFTGELFF | TGTGCCAGCAGCAACCGGACTAGCGGGAGGGCCTTCACCGGGGAGCTGTTTTTT
- | - | TRBJ1-6 | TRBV14 | CASSQVEAFALHF | TGTGCCAGCAGCCAAGTGGAGGCCTTCGCCCTCCACTTT
- | TRBD1 | TRBJ2-7 | TRBV10-3 | CAISLPTGQGAYEQYF | TGTGCCATCAGTTTACCCACGGGACAGGGGGCCTACGAGCAGTACTTC
once | - | TRBJ2-6 | TRBV15 | CATSRGGTDQANVLTF | TGTGCCACCAGCAGGGGAGGGACAGACCAGGCCAACGTCCTGACTTTC
- | - | TRBJ1-2 | TRBV5-1 | CASSLAGLSGYTF | TGCGCCAGCAGCCTAGCAGGGCTTAGTGGCTACACCTTC
- | - | TRBJ1-1 | TRBV2 | CASDYLGVGTETNTEAFF | TGTGCCAGCGACTATCTAGGGGTGGGAACAGAAACGAACACTGAAGCTTTCTTT
- | TRBD1 | TRBJ1-1 | TRBV11-2 | CASSRHGTGGTEAFF | TGTGCCAGCAGCCGTCACGGGACAGGGGGCACTGAAGCTTTCTTT
once | TRBD1 | TRBJ2-7 | TRBV10-1 | CAIPWKAGQGTYEQYF | TGCGCCATTCCCTGGAAGGCGGGACAGGGAACCTACGAGCAGTACTTC
- | TRBD2 | TRBJ2-1 | TRBV4-2 | CASSQKLGLAGDYNEQFF | TGTGCCAGCAGCCAAAAATTAGGGCTAGCGGGAGACTACAATGAGCAGTTCTTC
- | - | TRBJ2-3 | TRBV6-6 | CASSYGSRDTDTQYF | TGTGCCAGCAGTTACGGCTCTAGGGACACAGATACGCAGTATTTT
- | TRBD2 | TRBJ2-1 | TRBV7-8 | CASSLVEGGRAENEQFF | TGTGCCAGCAGCTTAGTTGAGGGCGGGAGGGCCGAAAATGAGCAGTTCTTC
- | - | TRBJ2-5 | TRBV5-4 | CASSLPGTLVAQYF | TGTGCCAGCAGCTTACCCGGGACCCTCGTGGCCCAGTACTTC
- | - | TRBJ1-1 | TRBV21-1 | CASSKIGHPFRTGAMKNTEAFF | TGTGCCAGCAGCAAAATTGGGCACCCCTTTCGGACAGGGGCTATGAAGAACACTGAAGCTTTCTTT
- | TRBD1 | TRBJ1-4 | TRBV7-8 | CASSPTTGATNEKLFF | TGTGCCAGCAGCCCAACGACAGGGGCAACTAATGAAAAACTGTTTTTT
- | - | TRBJ1-2 | TRBV10-3 | CAISPGSQGYTF | TGTGCCATCAGTCCGGGCAGTCAGGGCTACACCTTC
- | - | TRBJ1-2 | TRBV18 | CASSPTPGAGYGYTF | TGTGCCAGCTCACCAACTCCTGGGGCTGGTTATGGCTACACCTTC
- | TRBD1 | TRBJ1-6 | TRBV15 | CATSRDRGHNSPLHF | TGTGCCACCAGCAGAGACAGGGGGCATAATTCACCCCTCCACTTT
once | - | TRBJ2-4 | TRBV11-2 | CASSSRLAKNIQYF | TGTGCCAGCAGCTCCCGACTAGCCAAAAACATTCAGTACTTC